The source of this TCR beta chain is a study of T cell changes during pregnancy in multiple sclerosis. Only in-frame clones appear in the TCRdb table, and some are missing; sequencing was by immunoSEQ multiplex PCR. The sample records approximately 60,000 clones, under 95% being singletons. The CDR3 contains 14 residues. The trim removed 3 bases at V and 4 bases at J, leaving 2 bases unmatched. Germline V gives CDR1 LNHDA, CDR2 SQIVND (reference sequence). Sequences were derived from peripheral blood, sampled in the second trimester of pregnancy. The V and J genes are TRBV19 and TRBJ1-3, with 8 nucleotides matching TRBD1. This clonotype was obtained from a female donor with multiple sclerosis, enrolled in a pregnancy study. The DNA for the CDR3 is TGTGCCAGTAGTATGGACAGGGAAGGAAACACCATATATTTT. Protein product: CASSMDREGNTIYF.